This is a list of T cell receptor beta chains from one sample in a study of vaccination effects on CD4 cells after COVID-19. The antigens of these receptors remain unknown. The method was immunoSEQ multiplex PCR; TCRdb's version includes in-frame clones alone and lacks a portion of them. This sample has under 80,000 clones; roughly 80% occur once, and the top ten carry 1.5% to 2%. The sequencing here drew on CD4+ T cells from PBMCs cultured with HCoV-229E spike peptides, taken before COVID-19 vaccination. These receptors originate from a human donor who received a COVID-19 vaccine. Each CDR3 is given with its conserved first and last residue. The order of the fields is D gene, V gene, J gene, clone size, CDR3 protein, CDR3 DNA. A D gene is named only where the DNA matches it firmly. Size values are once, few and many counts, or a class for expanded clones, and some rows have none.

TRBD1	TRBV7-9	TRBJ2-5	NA	CASSLDFGGQEKETQYF	TGTGCCAGCAGCTTAGATTTTGGCGGACAGGAAAAAGAGACCCAGTACTTC
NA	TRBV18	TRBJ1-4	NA	CASSPPGPGEKLFF	TGTGCCAGCTCACCACCGGGGCCGGGGGAAAAACTGTTTTTT
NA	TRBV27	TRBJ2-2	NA	CASSFKGHPITGELFF	TGTGCCAGCAGTTTTAAGGGGCATCCTATAACCGGGGAGCTGTTTTTT
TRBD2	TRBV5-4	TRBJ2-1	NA	CASSLGGGTSGYNEQFF	TGTGCCAGCAGCTTGGGGGGCGGGACTAGCGGATACAATGAGCAGTTCTTC
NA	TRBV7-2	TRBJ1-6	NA	CASSPDRNSPLHF	TGTGCCAGCAGCCCGGACCGCAATTCACCCCTCCACTTT
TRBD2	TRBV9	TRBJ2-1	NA	CASSVNLPLAGEVYEQFF	TGTGCCAGCAGCGTAAACCTCCCACTAGCGGGGGAAGTCTATGAGCAGTTCTTC
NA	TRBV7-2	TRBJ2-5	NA	CASSFVGGGETQYF	TGTGCCAGCAGCTTTGTGGGAGGGGGGGAGACCCAGTACTTC
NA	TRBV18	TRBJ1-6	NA	CASSPLRADNSPLHF	TGTGCCAGCTCACCACTCAGGGCAGATAATTCACCCCTCCACTTT
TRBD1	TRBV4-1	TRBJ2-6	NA	CASSRGRQGESGANVLTF	TGCGCCAGCAGCCGGGGTCGACAGGGTGAATCTGGGGCCAACGTCCTGACTTTC
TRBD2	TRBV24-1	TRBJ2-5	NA	CATSDPASGGWETQYF	TGTGCCACCAGTGACCCCGCTAGCGGGGGGTGGGAGACCCAGTACTTC
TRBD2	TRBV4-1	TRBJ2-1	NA	CASSQRERGGSYNEQFF	TGCGCCAGCAGCCAACGCGAGCGGGGGGGCTCCTACAATGAGCAGTTCTTC
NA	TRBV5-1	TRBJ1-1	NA	CASSWTVTNTEAFF	TGCGCCAGCAGCTGGACAGTGACGAACACTGAAGCTTTCTTT
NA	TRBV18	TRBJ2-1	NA	CASSPQDTREQFF	TGTGCCAGCTCACCACAGGACACCCGTGAGCAGTTCTTC
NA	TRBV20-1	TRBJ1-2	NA	CSARLTYGYTF	TGCAGTGCTAGACTGACCTATGGCTACACCTTC
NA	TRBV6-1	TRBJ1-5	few	CASSLHLNQPQHF	TGTGCCAGCAGTCTCCACTTAAATCAGCCCCAGCATTTT
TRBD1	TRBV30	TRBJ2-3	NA	CAWRLQGAQTDTQYF	TGTGCCTGGAGATTACAGGGGGCGCAAACAGATACGCAGTATTTT
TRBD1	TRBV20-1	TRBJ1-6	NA	CSAKQGELLHF	TGCAGTGCAAAACAGGGGGAACTCCTCCACTTT
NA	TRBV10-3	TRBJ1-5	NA	CAISESDYGRTIQPQHF	TGTGCCATCAGTGAGTCCGATTATGGCAGGACGATTCAGCCCCAGCATTTT
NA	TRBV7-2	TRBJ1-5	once	CASSFQAFDPQHF	TGTGCCAGCAGCTTTCAGGCCTTCGATCCCCAGCATTTT
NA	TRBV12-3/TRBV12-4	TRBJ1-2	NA	CASSFRPGGYTF	TGTGCCAGCAGTTTCCGTCCCGGAGGCTACACCTTC
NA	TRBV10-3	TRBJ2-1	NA	CAISESNIGNEQFF	TGTGCCATCAGTGAGTCGAATATCGGGAATGAGCAGTTCTTC
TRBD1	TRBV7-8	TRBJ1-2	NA	CASSRTGGLIYGYTF	TGTGCCAGCAGCCGCACAGGGGGTTTAATCTATGGCTACACCTTC
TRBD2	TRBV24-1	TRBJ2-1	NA	CATRGAGGYNEQFF	TGTGCCACCAGGGGAGCGGGGGGGTACAATGAGCAGTTCTTC
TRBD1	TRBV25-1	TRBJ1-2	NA	CASSDPSTGDVYGYTF	TGTGCCAGCAGTGACCCCTCGACAGGGGATGTCTATGGCTACACCTTC
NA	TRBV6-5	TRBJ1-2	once	CASSYSSGGYGYTF	TGTGCCAGCAGTTACTCATCTGGGGGCTATGGCTACACCTTC
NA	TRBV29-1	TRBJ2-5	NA	CSVDGTAVEETQYF	TGCAGCGTCGACGGGACCGCCGTTGAAGAGACCCAGTACTTC
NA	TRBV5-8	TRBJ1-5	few	CASSLFRSSNQPQHF	TGTGCCAGCAGCTTGTTCAGGAGTAGCAATCAGCCCCAGCATTTT